Each of the 15 T cell receptor beta chains below was sequenced from the same sample in a study of CD8+CD57+ T cells in acquired aplastic anemia. Regarding the study as a whole: A lower diversity was found for CD8+CD57+ cells than for total CD4+ and CD8+ pools in patients.

Selection for sequencing was limited to patients who had shown CD8+CD57+ cell expansion by flow cytometry. Their recognized antigens are unknown. It was genomic DNA that served as the template for profiling TCR beta VDJ and CDR3. TCRdb redid the calling of the reads with MiXCR, one entry per CDR3 protein. This sample has around 19,000 distinct CDR3 sequences, with less than 40% found just once. Sequenced input: CD8+CD57+ T cells sorted from PBMCs. The subset here: bead-enriched CD8+CD57+ effector memory T cells from SAA patients. Receptors were obtained from a human donor with aplastic anemia.

This clonotype was seen many times. J is TRBJ2-3 and V is TRBV7-9; D tentatively reads TRBD1 or TRBD2 (5 bases each). Germline V gene lookup returns CDR1 SEHNR and CDR2 FQNEAQ (reference sequence). Trimming shortened V by 1 base and J by 4 bases, and 6 bases separated the two germline ends. This CDR3 region has 13 residues. The CDR3 protein is CASSLGGSDTQYF. CDR3 in DNA: TGTGCCAGCAGCTTAGGGGGGTCAGATACGCAGTATTTT.

CDR3 residues: CASSLYQREEDTQYF. CDR3 DNA sequence: TGTGCCAGCAGCTTATACCAGCGGGAGGAAGATACGCAGTATTTT. The chain uses TRBV7-3 and TRBJ2-3; TRBD2 aligns across 9 bases. The germline gives CDR1 SGHTA, CDR2 FQGTGA. This CDR3 spans 15 amino acids. Losses at the gene ends were 2 bases for V and 5 bases for J; bases not matched to a gene: 5.

V and J are TRBV2 and TRBJ2-5; unclear D gene. V lost 6 bases to trimming and J lost 4 bases, with 9 bases between them. Germline V lookup: CDR1 SNHLY, CDR2 FYNNEI. The CDR3 is 12 residues long. The CDR3 loop is CASSIGVETQYF. In DNA, the CDR3 is TGTGCCAGCAGCATTGGCGTAGAGACCCAGTACTTC.

The chain uses TRBV5-1 and TRBJ2-7; a possible D gene is TRBD1 (5 bases). Germline loops: CDR1 SGHRS, CDR2 YFSETQ. The CDR3 extends over 15 amino acids. V dropped 0 bases and J dropped 3 bases, with 13 bases sitting between them. The CDR3 nucleotides read TGCGCCAGCAGCTTGGATGGGGCAGGGTACTACGAGCAGTACTTC. Translation gives CASSLDGAGYYEQYF.

The chain joins TRBV6-5 to TRBJ2-7; 7 bases fit TRBD2. The trim removed 0 bases at V and 2 bases at J, leaving 7 bases unmatched. The CDR3 has 16 residues. The germline V gene has CDR1 MNHEY and CDR2 SVGAGI. CDR3: CASSYSSGAVAYEQYF. For the CDR3, the DNA is TGTGCCAGCAGTTACTCGAGCGGGGCGGTGGCCTACGAGCAGTACTTC.

Worth noting for this clonotype: This CDR3 is missing its conserved last phenylalanine or tryptophan, likely due to a read error. The chain employs TRBV10-3 and TRBJ2-7, with 9 bases aligning to TRBD1. Germline assignment: CDR1 ENHRY and CDR2 SYGVKD. The CDR3 is 14 residues long. V lost 7 bases to trimming and J lost 2 bases; unmatched junction nucleotides: 6. The CDR3 reads CAIKPGQGAYEQYL. DNA of the CDR3: TGTGCCATCAAGCCGGGACAGGGAGCCTACGAGCAGTACCTC.

The chain links TRBV7-8 to TRBJ2-5, with 15 bases fitting TRBD2. CDR1 is SGHVS and CDR2 is FQNEAQ in the germline V gene. V gave up 5 bases and J gave up 2 bases; unmatched junction bases: 6. CDR3 length: 17 residues. CDR3 region: CASSRGLAGGIQETQYF. The DNA for the CDR3 is TGTGCCAGCAGCAGGGGACTAGCGGGAGGAATTCAAGAGACCCAGTACTTC.

The rearrangement uses TRBV29-1 and TRBJ2-7, with 8 bases lining up with TRBD1. The germline gives CDR1 SQVTM, CDR2 ANQGSEA. The V and J ends lost 2 bases and 5 bases, in that order; junction bases with no gene match: 8. The CDR3 covers 14 residues. Written as DNA, the CDR3 is TGCAGCGTTGAACTGCCAGGGGGCTACAACGAGCAGTACTTC. It translates to CSVELPGGYNEQYF.

This chain links TRBV5-1 with TRBJ1-1, with 7 bases lining up with TRBD1. V was pared by 4 bases and J by 5 bases, with 2 bases of the junction left unmatched. Germline loops: CDR1 SGHRS, CDR2 YFSETQ. This CDR3 contains 12 residues. The CDR3 protein is CASSQTGTEAFF. The DNA of the CDR3 is TGCGCCAGCAGCCAGACAGGGACTGAAGCTTTCTTT. The entire variable domain, with the rest obtained from reference TRBV5-1 and TRBJ1-1, is as follows: KAGVTQTPRYLIKTRGQQVTLSCSPISGHRSVSWYQQTPGQGLQFLFEYFSETQRNKGNFPGRFSGRQFSNSRSEMNVSTLELGDSALYLCASSQTGTEAFFGQGTRLTVV.

The chain joins TRBV6-1 to TRBJ1-2; 7 bases align to TRBD1. This CDR3 spans 14 amino acids. The ends lost 4 bases at V and 7 bases at J; junction bases unmatched: 9. Germline V CDR1 and CDR2: MNHNS, SASEGT. The CDR3 DNA follows: TGTGCCAGCAGTGCCACAGGGGACGGCGGTGGCTACACCTTC. It translates to CASSATGDGGGYTF.

This clonotype appeared a few times. The V and J genes are TRBV2 and TRBJ2-3; D unclear. There are 13 residues in the CDR3. Germline V gene lookup returns CDR1 SNHLY and CDR2 FYNNEI. V lost 5 bases, J lost 6 bases, and 12 bases lay in between. The DNA for the CDR3 is TGTGCCAGCAGTCGGCAGCCTAGGGATACGCAGTATTTT. Translating it yields CASSRQPRDTQYF. Full variable domain (missing parts from reference TRBV2 and TRBJ2-3): EPEVTQTPSHQVTQMGQEVILRCVPISNHLYFYWYRQILGQKVEFLVSFYNNEISEKSEIFDDQFSVERPDGSNFTLKIRSTKLEDSAMYFCASSRQPRDTQYFGPGTRLTVL.

The CDR3 nucleotides read TGTGCCAGCAGTCCCCGGGACACTGATTCGAAACTGTTTTTT. Encoded protein: CASSPRDTDSKLFF. The chain carries TRBV6-5 and TRBJ1-4; D possibly corresponds to TRBD1 (6 bases). This CDR3 has 14 amino acids. Germline CDR1 is MNHEY and CDR2 is SVGAGI. V was trimmed by 5 bases and J by 11 bases, leaving 18 bases between them.

This clonotype came up a few times. The rearrangement links TRBV7-3 to TRBJ2-3; D remains ambiguous. This CDR3 comprises 16 residues. Germline V gene data show CDR1 as SGHTA and CDR2 as FQGTGA. V lost 6 bases and J lost 0, with 16 bases in between. CDR3 sequence (DNA): TGTGCCAGCAGTCATAGGCCTGACCAAAGCACAGATACGCAGTATTTT. Protein product: CASSHRPDQSTDTQYF. Based on the CDR3 plus reference TRBV7-3 and TRBJ2-3, the full variable domain is GAGVSQTPSNKVTEKGKYVELRCDPISGHTALYWYRQSLGQGPEFLIYFQGTGAADDSGLPNDRFFAVRPEGSVSTLKIQRTERGDSAVYLCASSHRPDQSTDTQYFGPGTRLTVL.

The chain carries TRBV7-9 and TRBJ2-6; 9 nucleotides line up with TRBD1. Per the germline V gene, CDR1 is SEHNR and CDR2 is FQNEAQ (reference sequence). The V segment lost 4 bases and the J segment 0 bases; nucleotides outside the gene matches: 10. This CDR3 spans 19 amino acids. CDR3 DNA sequence: TGTGCCAGCAGCTCGACAGGGGGTAGATCCCCCTCTGGGGCCAACGTCCTGACTTTC. It encodes CASSSTGGRSPSGANVLTF.

The V gene is TRBV6-2 or TRBV6-3, the J gene TRBJ2-7; tentatively, D is TRBD1 or TRBD2 (5 bases each). From germline, CDR1 is MNHEY and CDR2 SVGEGT. The CDR3 covers 15 residues. Trimming cost V 2 bases and J 2 bases, with 13 bases left between them. CDR3: CASSYGWDLPYEQYF. Written as DNA, the CDR3 is TGTGCCAGCAGTTACGGGTGGGACCTCCCCTACGAGCAGTACTTC.